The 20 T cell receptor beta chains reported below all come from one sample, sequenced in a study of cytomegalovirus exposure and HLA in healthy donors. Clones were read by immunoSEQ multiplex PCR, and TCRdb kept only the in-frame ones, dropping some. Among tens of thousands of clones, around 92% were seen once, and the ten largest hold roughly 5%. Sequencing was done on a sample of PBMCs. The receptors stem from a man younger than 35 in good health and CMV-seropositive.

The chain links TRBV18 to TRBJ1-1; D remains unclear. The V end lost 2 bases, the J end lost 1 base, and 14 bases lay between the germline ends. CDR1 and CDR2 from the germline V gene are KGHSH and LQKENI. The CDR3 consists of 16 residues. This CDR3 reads CASSPSPGQPNTEAFF. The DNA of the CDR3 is TGTGCCAGCTCACCATCCCCGGGTCAGCCGAACACTGAAGCTTTCTTT.

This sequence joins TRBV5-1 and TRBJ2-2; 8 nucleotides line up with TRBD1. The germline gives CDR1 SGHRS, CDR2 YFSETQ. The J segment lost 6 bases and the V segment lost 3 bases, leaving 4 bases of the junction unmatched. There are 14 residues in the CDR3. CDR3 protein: CASSSGQGAGELFF. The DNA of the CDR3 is TGCGCCAGCAGCTCCGGACAGGGTGCCGGGGAGCTGTTTTTT.

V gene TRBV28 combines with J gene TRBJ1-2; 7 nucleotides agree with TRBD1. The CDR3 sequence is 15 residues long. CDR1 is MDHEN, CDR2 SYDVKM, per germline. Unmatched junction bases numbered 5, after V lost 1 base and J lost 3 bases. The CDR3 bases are TGTGCCAGCAGTTTATTGAGGGGGCGGCACTATGGCTACACCTTC. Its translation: CASSLLRGRHYGYTF.

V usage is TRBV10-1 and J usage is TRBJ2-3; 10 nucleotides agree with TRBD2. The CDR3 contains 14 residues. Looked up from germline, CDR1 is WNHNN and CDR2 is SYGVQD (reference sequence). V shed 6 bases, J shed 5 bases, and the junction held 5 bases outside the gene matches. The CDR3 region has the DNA TGCGCCAGCAGCATAGCGGGAGGTGAAGATACGCAGTATTTT. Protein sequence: CASSIAGGEDTQYF.

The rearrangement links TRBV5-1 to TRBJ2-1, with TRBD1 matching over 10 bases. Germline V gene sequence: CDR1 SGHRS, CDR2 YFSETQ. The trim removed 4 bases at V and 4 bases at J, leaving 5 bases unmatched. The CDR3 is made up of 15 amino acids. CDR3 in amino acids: CASSVGQGGYNEQFF. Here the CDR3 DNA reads TGCGCCAGCAGCGTCGGACAGGGGGGTTACAATGAGCAGTTCTTC.

For the CDR3, the DNA is TGTGCCATCAGTGACAGGGTTGGGAATGAAAAACTGTTTTTT. Translating it yields CAISDRVGNEKLFF. The J gene is TRBJ1-4, the V gene TRBV10-3; possibly TRBD1 for D (5 bases). The CDR3 spans 14 residues. Germline V gives CDR1 ENHRY, CDR2 SYGVKD. The germline V and J ends were trimmed by 3 bases and 5 bases, with 10 bases remaining between them.

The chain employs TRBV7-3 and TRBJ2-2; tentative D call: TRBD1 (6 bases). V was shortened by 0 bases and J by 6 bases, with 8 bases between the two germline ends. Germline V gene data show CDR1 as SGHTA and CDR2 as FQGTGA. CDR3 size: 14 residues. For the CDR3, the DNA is TGTGCCAGCAGCTTAACGGGGGCTGCCGGGGAGCTGTTTTTT. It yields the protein CASSLTGAAGELFF.

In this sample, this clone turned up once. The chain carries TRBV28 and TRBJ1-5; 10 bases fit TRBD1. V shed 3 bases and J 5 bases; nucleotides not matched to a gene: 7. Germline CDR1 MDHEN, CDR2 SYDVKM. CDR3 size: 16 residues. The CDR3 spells CASSLMTGGQHQPQHF. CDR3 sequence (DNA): TGTGCCAGCAGTTTGATGACAGGGGGCCAACATCAGCCCCAGCATTTT. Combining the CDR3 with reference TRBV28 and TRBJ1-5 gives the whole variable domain DVKVTQSSRYLVKRTGEKVFLECVQDMDHENMFWYRQDPGLGLRLIYFSYDVKMKEKGDIPEGYSVSREKKERFSLILESASTNQTSMYLCASSLMTGGQHQPQHFGDGTRLSIL.

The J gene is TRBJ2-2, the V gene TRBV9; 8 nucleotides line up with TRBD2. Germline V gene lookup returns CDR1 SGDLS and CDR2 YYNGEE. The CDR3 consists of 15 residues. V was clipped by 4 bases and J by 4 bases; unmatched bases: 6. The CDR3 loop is CASSSELAGTGELFF. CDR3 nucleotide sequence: TGTGCCAGCAGCTCAGAGCTAGCGGGCACCGGGGAGCTGTTTTTT.

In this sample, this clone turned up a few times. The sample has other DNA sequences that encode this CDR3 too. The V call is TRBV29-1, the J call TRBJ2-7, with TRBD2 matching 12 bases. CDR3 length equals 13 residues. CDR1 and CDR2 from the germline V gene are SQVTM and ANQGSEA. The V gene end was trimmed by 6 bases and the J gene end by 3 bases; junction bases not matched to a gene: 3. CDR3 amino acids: CSVATSGSYEQYF. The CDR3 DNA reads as TGCAGCGTCGCGACTAGCGGGAGCTACGAGCAGTACTTC.

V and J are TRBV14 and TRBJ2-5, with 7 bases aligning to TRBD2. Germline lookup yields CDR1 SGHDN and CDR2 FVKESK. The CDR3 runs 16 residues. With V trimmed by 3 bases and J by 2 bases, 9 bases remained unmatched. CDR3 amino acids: CASSHQILAQQETQYF. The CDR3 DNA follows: TGTGCCAGCAGCCATCAAATACTAGCGCAACAAGAGACCCAGTACTTC.

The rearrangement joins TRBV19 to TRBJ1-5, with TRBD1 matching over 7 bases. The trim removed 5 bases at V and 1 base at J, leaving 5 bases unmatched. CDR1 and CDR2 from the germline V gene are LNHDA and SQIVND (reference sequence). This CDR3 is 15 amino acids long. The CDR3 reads CASSLGGPSNQPQHF. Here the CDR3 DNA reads TGTGCCAGTAGTTTAGGGGGCCCCAGCAATCAGCCCCAGCATTTT.

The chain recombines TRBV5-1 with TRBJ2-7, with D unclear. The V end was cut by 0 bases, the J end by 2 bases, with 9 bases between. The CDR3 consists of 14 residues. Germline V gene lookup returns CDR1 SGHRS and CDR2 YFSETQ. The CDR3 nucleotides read TGCGCCAGCAGCTTGGGACATCAGACCTACGAGCAGTACTTC. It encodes CASSLGHQTYEQYF.

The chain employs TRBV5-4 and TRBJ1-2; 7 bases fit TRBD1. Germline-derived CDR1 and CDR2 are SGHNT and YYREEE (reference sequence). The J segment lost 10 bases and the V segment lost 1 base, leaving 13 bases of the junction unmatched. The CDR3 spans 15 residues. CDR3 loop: CASSLHRTGFQNYTF. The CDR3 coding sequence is TGTGCCAGCAGCTTGCATAGGACAGGATTCCAAAACTACACCTTC. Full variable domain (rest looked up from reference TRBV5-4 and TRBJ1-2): ETGVTQSPTHLIKTRGQQVTLRCSSQSGHNTVSWYQQALGQGPQFIFQYYREEENGRGNFPPRFSGLQFPNYSSELNVNALELDDSALYLCASSLHRTGFQNYTFGSGTRLTVV.

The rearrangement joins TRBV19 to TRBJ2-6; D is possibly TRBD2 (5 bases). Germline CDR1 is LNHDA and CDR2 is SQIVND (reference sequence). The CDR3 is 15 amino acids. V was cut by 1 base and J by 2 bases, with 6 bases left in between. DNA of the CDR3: TGTGCCAGTAGTATAGTCGGGACTGGGGCCAACGTCCTGACTTTC. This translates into CASSIVGTGANVLTF.

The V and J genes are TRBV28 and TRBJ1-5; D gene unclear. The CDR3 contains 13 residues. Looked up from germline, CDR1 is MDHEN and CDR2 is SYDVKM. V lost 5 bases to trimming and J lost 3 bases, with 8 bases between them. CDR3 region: CASSPGPNQPQHF. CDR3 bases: TGTGCCAGCAGTCCGGGTCCCAATCAGCCCCAGCATTTT.

The CDR3 region has the DNA TGTGCCAGCAGCTCGGGACTAGCGGGAGCCTACGAGCAGTACTTC. Translation: CASSSGLAGAYEQYF. V gene TRBV5-5 combines with J gene TRBJ2-7; TRBD2 aligns across 14 bases. The V and J ends lost 3 bases and 2 bases, in that order; junction bases with no gene match: 1. Germline V gene sequence: CDR1 SGHKS, CDR2 YYEKEE (reference sequence). This CDR3 has 15 residues. Full variable domain (remainder filled in from reference TRBV5-5 and TRBJ2-7): DAGVTQSPTHLIKTRGQQVTLRCSPISGHKSVSWYQQVLGQGPQFIFQYYEKEERGRGNFPDRFSARQFPNYSSELNVNALLLGDSALYLCASSSGLAGAYEQYFGPGTRLTVT.

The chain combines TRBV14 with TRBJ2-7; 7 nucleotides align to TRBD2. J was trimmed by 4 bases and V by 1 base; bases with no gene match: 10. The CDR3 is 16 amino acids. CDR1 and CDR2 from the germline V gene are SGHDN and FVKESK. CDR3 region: CASSQGARLADYEQYF. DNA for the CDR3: TGTGCCAGCAGCCAAGGGGCTAGGCTAGCGGATTACGAGCAGTACTTC.

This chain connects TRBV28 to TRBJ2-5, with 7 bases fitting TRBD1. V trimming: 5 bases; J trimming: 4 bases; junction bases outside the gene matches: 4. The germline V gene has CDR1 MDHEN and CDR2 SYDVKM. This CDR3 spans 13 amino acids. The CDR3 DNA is TGTGCCAGCAGTGAAGACAGGGCAGAGACCCAGTACTTC. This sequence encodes CASSEDRAETQYF. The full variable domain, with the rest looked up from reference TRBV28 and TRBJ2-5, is DVKVTQSSRYLVKRTGEKVFLECVQDMDHENMFWYRQDPGLGLRLIYFSYDVKMKEKGDIPEGYSVSREKKERFSLILESASTNQTSMYLCASSEDRAETQYFGPGTRLLVL.

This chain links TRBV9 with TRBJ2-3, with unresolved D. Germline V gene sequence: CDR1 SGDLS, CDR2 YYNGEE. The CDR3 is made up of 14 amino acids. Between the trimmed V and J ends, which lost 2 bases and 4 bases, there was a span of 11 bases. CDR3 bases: TGTGCCAGCAGCGTCGCCCGAGGCGCAGATACGCAGTATTTT. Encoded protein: CASSVARGADTQYF.